The clone carrying this TCR beta chain was seen a single time. Its antigen is unknown. This entry belongs to a study of OX40 agonist ivuxolimab in advanced cancers. The wider study: All patients had ivuxolimab intravenously every 2 weeks at 0.01 to 10 mg/kg. Patients undergoing dose escalation presented with hepatocellular carcinoma, melanoma, renal cell or head and neck cancer. General observations from the study: Low clonal expansion, among the lowest seen, marked partial responders at 0.1-3.0 mg/kg.

Germline V lookup: CDR1 SGDLS, CDR2 YYNGEE. The V gene lost 2 bases and the J gene lost 2 bases, with 6 bases spanning the gap. CDR3 length: 13 amino acids. TCRdb's table, derived via immunoSEQ multiplex PCR, lists solely in-frame clones and lacks some. The sample lists just over 45,000 clones, 85% to 95% occurring once. The receptor's source is an adult with an advanced solid tumor such as melanoma, head and neck, liver or kidney cancer. The material sequenced was CD4+ or CD8+ T cells sorted from blood, taken in a trial of the OX40 agonist ivuxolimab. This chain links TRBV9 with TRBJ2-3; D unresolved. The CDR3 spells CASSVGNTDTQYF. The CDR3 coding sequence is TGTGCCAGCAGCGTCGGTAACACAGATACGCAGTATTTT.